Below, 11 T cell receptor beta chains from the same sample are listed, as sequenced in a study of blood T cell repertoires in COVID-19. Libraries were prepared by immunoSEQ multiplex PCR; TCRdb keeps only in-frame clonotypes and omits some of them. The sample yields 97,000 or so clones, about four fifths seen once. Sequenced material: peripheral blood. The receptors shown here come from a human donor in a cohort sampled during active COVID-19.

The genes are TRBV18 and TRBJ1-2; unclear D gene. V lost 6 bases and J lost 8, with 13 bases in between. The CDR3 sequence is 12 residues long. Per germline, CDR1 KGHSH and CDR2 LQKENI. The CDR3 DNA reads TGTGCCAGCTCTTCTTCCGGTGAGGGCTACACCTTC. Amino acid sequence: CASSSSGEGYTF.

The rearrangement joins TRBV5-1 to TRBJ2-2; 7 bases align to TRBD1. The CDR3 spans 16 residues. V shed 2 bases and J 0 bases; nucleotides not matched to a gene: 4. Germline V gene sequence: CDR1 SGHRS, CDR2 YFSETQ. The CDR3 here is CASSLPGTANTGELFF. The CDR3 nucleotides read TGCGCCAGCAGCTTACCCGGGACAGCGAACACCGGGGAGCTGTTTTTT.

This clone was detected a few times. The V and J genes are TRBV12-5 and TRBJ2-5, with D perhaps TRBD2 (6 bases). The V gene's germline CDR1 is LGHNT and CDR2 FRNRAP. This CDR3 comprises 12 residues. The V end was cut by 6 bases, the J end by 4 bases, with 9 bases between. CDR3 loop: CASGRDLETQYF. The CDR3 nucleotides are TGTGCTAGTGGCAGGGACTTAGAGACCCAGTACTTC. The entire variable domain, with the rest obtained from reference TRBV12-5 and TRBJ2-5, is as follows: DARVTQTPRHKVTEMGQEVTMRCQPILGHNTVFWYRQTMMQGLELLAYFRNRAPLDDSGMPKDRFSAEMPDATLATLKIQPSEPRDSAVYFCASGRDLETQYFGPGTRLLVL.

This clone was detected a few times. V gene TRBV6-1 combines with J gene TRBJ2-5; D perhaps matches TRBD2 (6 bases). This CDR3 has 14 residues. The V end lost 1 base, the J end lost 5 bases, and 11 bases lay between the germline ends. Germline V gives CDR1 MNHNS, CDR2 SASEGT. The CDR3 DNA reads as TGTGCCAGCAGTGAAGACCCTGGGAGGGAGACCCAGTACTTC. It specifies CASSEDPGRETQYF.

CDR3 in amino acids: CASSDPGGTGELFF. DNA for the CDR3: TGTGCCAGCAGCGACCCGGGAGGGACCGGGGAGCTGTTTTTT. The V and J genes are TRBV6-5 and TRBJ2-2; 8 positions agree with TRBD2. Germline-derived CDR1 and CDR2 are MNHEY and SVGAGI. Trimming removed 6 bases from V and 5 bases from J; junction bases left unmatched: 5. The CDR3 is 14 amino acids.

This chain uses TRBV6-2 or TRBV6-3 with TRBJ2-3; 13 bases map to TRBD2. Looked up from germline, CDR1 is MNHEY and CDR2 is SVGEGT. V shed 5 bases, J shed 1 base, and the junction held 0 bases outside the gene matches. The CDR3 runs to 15 residues. CDR3 sequence: CASSGLAGGTDTQYF. Here the CDR3 DNA reads TGTGCCAGCAGTGGACTAGCGGGGGGCACAGATACGCAGTATTTT.

Details on this clone: Additional DNA sequences in this sample encode the identical CDR3. V is TRBV5-6 and J is TRBJ2-3; 7 positions agree with TRBD2. The CDR3 sequence is 15 residues long. The germline V gene encodes CDR1 SGHDT and CDR2 YYEEEE. V lost 0 bases to trimming and J lost 0 bases; unmatched junction nucleotides: 1. The CDR3 here is CASSLVGGSTDTQYF. The CDR3 nucleotides are TGTGCCAGCAGCTTGGTCGGGGGGAGCACAGATACGCAGTATTTT.

For the CDR3, the DNA is TGTGCCAGCAGTACCACTGGGGCCCCGAGCTCCTACGAGCAGTACTTC. The encoded protein is CASSTTGAPSSYEQYF. The V call is TRBV28, the J call TRBJ2-7; D is perhaps TRBD1 (5 bases). The germline V gene encodes CDR1 MDHEN and CDR2 SYDVKM. The CDR3 sequence is 16 residues long. The V end was cut by 5 bases, the J end by 0 bases, with 17 bases between.

The chain couples TRBV4-1 to TRBJ2-7, with TRBD1 as a possible D gene (7 bases). This CDR3 region has 15 residues. V was clipped by 4 bases and J by 1 base, with 14 bases between them. Germline values: CDR1 MGHRA, CDR2 YSYEKL. CDR3 amino acids: CASSPDSGGSYEQYF. CDR3 in DNA: TGCGCCAGCAGCCCTGACTCAGGGGGGTCCTACGAGCAGTACTTC.

V usage is TRBV5-1 and J usage is TRBJ2-1, with unresolved D. The ends were cut back, 5 bases at V and 1 base at J, with 7 bases in the middle. Germline V gene sequence: CDR1 SGHRS, CDR2 YFSETQ. The CDR3 contains 13 residues. CDR3 coding DNA: TGCGCCAGCAGAGACATGTCCTACAATGAGCAGTTCTTC. Residues: CASRDMSYNEQFF. The full variable domain, in which reference TRBV5-1 and TRBJ2-1 provide the parts outside the CDR3, is KAGVTQTPRYLIKTRGQQVTLSCSPISGHRSVSWYQQTPGQGLQFLFEYFSETQRNKGNFPGRFSGRQFSNSRSEMNVSTLELGDSALYLCASRDMSYNEQFFGPGTRLTVL.

Comment on this clone: Additional DNA sequences in this sample encode the identical CDR3. The chain has TRBV7-9 and TRBJ1-5; no definite D call. Germline CDR1 and CDR2: SEHNR and FQNEAQ (reference sequence). The V end was cut by 5 bases, the J end by 2 bases, with 10 bases between. The CDR3 is 14 amino acids. The CDR3 sequence: CASSPSGGNQPQHF. Here the CDR3 DNA reads TGTGCCAGCAGCCCCAGCGGGGGCAATCAGCCCCAGCATTTT.